This is a list of T cell receptor beta chains from one sample in a study of blood T cell repertoires in COVID-19. Sequencing was performed with immunoSEQ multiplex PCR; in TCRdb, only in-frame clones are kept and a portion is missing. The sample lists some 330,000 clones, about 87% occurring once. The sequenced sample was PBMCs or T cells enriched from blood (not recorded which). The receptors come from a man in his thirties or forties who had recovered from COVID-19. The CDR3 runs from the conserved cysteine through the conserved F or W. Each record gives: V gene, J gene, CDR3 protein.

V: TRBV5-1
J: TRBJ2-5
CDR3: CASSLRGGRETQYF

V: TRBV6-1
J: TRBJ1-2
CDR3: CASSDLGTGTDGYTF

V: TRBV2
J: TRBJ2-2
CDR3: CASTGQLTTGELFF

V: TRBV19
J: TRBJ1-1
CDR3: CASSIWTEIPEMNTEAFF

V: TRBV2
J: TRBJ2-2
CDR3: CASRQGSNTGELFF

V: TRBV5-1
J: TRBJ2-3
CDR3: CASSQGRGGSDTQYF

V: TRBV5-1
J: TRBJ1-5
CDR3: CASSLDPSVGQPQHF

V: TRBV9
J: TRBJ1-2
CDR3: CASSVVGANYGYTF

V: TRBV2
J: TRBJ1-2
CDR3: CASSDSVHGSNYGYTF

V: TRBV5-1
J: TRBJ2-7
CDR3: CASSLASGWEQYF

V: TRBV13
J: TRBJ2-7
CDR3: CASSLVGRRHEQYF

V: TRBV18
J: TRBJ2-7
CDR3: CASSQGQGLYEQYF

V: TRBV24-1
J: TRBJ2-5
CDR3: CATSEAGRETQYF

V: TRBV18
J: TRBJ1-2
CDR3: CASSPEQVLLSLNGYTF

V: TRBV3-1/TRBV3-2
J: TRBJ1-1
CDR3: CASRTGGWTEAFF

V: TRBV5-8
J: TRBJ1-5
CDR3: CASSLGDRETVQPQHF

V: TRBV9
J: TRBJ1-6
CDR3: CASSAKQGMYSPLHF

V: TRBV7-2
J: TRBJ1-4
CDR3: CASSQKWGVDEKLFF

V: TRBV10-2
J: TRBJ2-7
CDR3: CASSPTGATYEQYF

V: TRBV6-5
J: TRBJ1-5
CDR3: CASRPGNQPQHF

V: TRBV28
J: TRBJ2-5
CDR3: CASSILQETQYF

V: TRBV7-9
J: TRBJ2-7
CDR3: CASSSLTGQYF

V: TRBV7-9
J: TRBJ1-4
CDR3: CASSFGQGTNEKLFF

V: TRBV5-1
J: TRBJ1-4
CDR3: CASSLAGGGANEKLFF

V: TRBV18
J: TRBJ2-7
CDR3: CASSHGQESSYEQYF

V: TRBV5-1
J: TRBJ1-6
CDR3: CASSADRGLDNSPLHF

V: TRBV2
J: TRBJ1-2
CDR3: CASEGGGLFGYTF

V: TRBV6-4
J: TRBJ2-6
CDR3: CASSASPGSGANVLTF

V: TRBV5-1
J: TRBJ1-2
CDR3: CASSLFGDYGYTF

V: TRBV5-8
J: TRBJ1-5
CDR3: CASSLGVGGVGQPQHF

V: TRBV6-5
J: TRBJ2-7
CDR3: CASSYGGLTYEQYF

V: TRBV5-6
J: TRBJ2-4
CDR3: CASSRQLENIQYF

V: TRBV18
J: TRBJ2-1
CDR3: CASSPRGGEQFF

V: TRBV5-5
J: TRBJ2-7
CDR3: CASSLRGSGQVTYEQYF